This note documents a single T cell receptor (beta chain) sequence. Its cognate antigen is unknown. The CDR3 length is 16 residues. The TCRbeta library was prepared with unique molecular identifiers. TCRdb re-derived calls from the PCR reads in MiXCR, one entry per CDR3 protein. The repertoire has some 600,000 distinct CDR3 sequences, under 15% of them found once; the top ten carry about 2.2%. This entry comes from a study of T-cell reconstitution after alpha-beta-depleted transplantation in children. General study findings and limits: Reportedly, only several hundred clones from non-depleted graft cells drove alpha-beta T-cell counts at about two months. There were some patients whose high TCRbeta diversity at day 60 came from surviving recipient T cells and thymic progenitors.

The rearrangement joins TRBV21-1 to TRBJ2-6. TRBV21-1 is reported as a pseudogene. Sequencing was performed on PBMCs, mostly from graft donor cells, taken 360 days after TCRalphabeta/CD19-depleted stem cell transplant. The receptor's source is a male patient between 5 and 17 years old who had a stem cell transplant for acute myeloid leukemia, so the T cells may come from the graft donor. CDR3 nucleotides: TGTGCCAGCAGCATTTGGGGATCCTCTGGGGCCAACGTCCTGACTTTC. It is translated as CASSIWGSSGANVLTF.